Following are 5 T cell receptor beta chains from one sample sequenced in a study of vaccination effects on CD4 cells after COVID-19. Viral peptide pools were used in the ViraFEST assay to expand antigen-specific CD4+ T cells, and sequencing came afterward. CD4+ T cell isolation took place after 10 days of culture. Among the vaccine recipients, none had a prior SARS-CoV-2 infection, and nucleocapsid antibodies were negative. Measured with immunoSEQ multiplex PCR; TCRdb has only the in-frame clones, and not every one. The table has about 70,000 clones, 75% to 90% seen once. These receptors' antigens are unknown. Here the sequenced sample was CD4+ T cells from PBMCs cultured with SARS-CoV-2 spike peptides, taken before COVID-19 vaccination. These receptors were collected from a human donor who received a COVID-19 vaccine.

This chain joins TRBV9 and TRBJ2-3, with 8 nucleotides matching TRBD1. J was trimmed by 5 bases and V by 1 base; bases with no gene match: 3. Germline V lookup: CDR1 SGDLS, CDR2 YYNGEE. This CDR3 is built from 14 residues. CDR3 in DNA: TGTGCCAGCAGCGTACAGGGGGCAAAAGATACGCAGTATTTT. Translating it yields CASSVQGAKDTQYF.

The V and J genes are TRBV4-1 and TRBJ1-2; D not certain. V was clipped by 8 bases and J by 8 bases, with 24 bases between them. The germline V gene encodes CDR1 MGHRA and CDR2 YSYEKL. CDR3 size: 15 residues. The CDR3 sequence: CASRSAGEAGLGYTF. The CDR3 region has the DNA TGCGCCAGCCGATCGGCGGGCGAGGCGGGGTTAGGCTACACCTTC.

The rearrangement joins TRBV19 to TRBJ2-7; D gene uncertain. Trimming shortened V by 6 bases and J by 4 bases, and 4 bases separated the two germline ends. CDR1 LNHDA and CDR2 SQIVND come from the germline V gene (reference sequence). This CDR3 spans 10 amino acids. This chain's CDR3 is CASRNYEQYV. The CDR3, as DNA: TGTGCCAGTAGGAATTACGAGCAGTACGTC.

This sequence joins TRBV20-1 and TRBJ2-3, with 11 bases lining up with TRBD2. J was trimmed by 4 bases and V by 3 bases; bases with no gene match: 9. The length of the CDR3 is 16 residues. The germline V gene has CDR1 DFQATT and CDR2 SNEGSKA (reference sequence). CDR3 bases: TGCAGTGCTAGTGGGTCTAGCGGGGGGACAGCAGATACGCAGTATTTT. Its translation: CSASGSSGGTADTQYF.

The chain joins TRBV19 to TRBJ1-6; 10 nucleotides align to TRBD1. With 1 base clipped from V and 1 base from J, the junction kept 1 base outside the gene matches. The CDR3 has 17 amino acids. Germline V gives CDR1 LNHDA, CDR2 SQIVND (reference sequence). The CDR3 spells CASSIGQGASYNSPLHF. CDR3 DNA: TGTGCCAGTAGTATAGGACAGGGGGCATCCTATAATTCACCCCTCCACTTT.